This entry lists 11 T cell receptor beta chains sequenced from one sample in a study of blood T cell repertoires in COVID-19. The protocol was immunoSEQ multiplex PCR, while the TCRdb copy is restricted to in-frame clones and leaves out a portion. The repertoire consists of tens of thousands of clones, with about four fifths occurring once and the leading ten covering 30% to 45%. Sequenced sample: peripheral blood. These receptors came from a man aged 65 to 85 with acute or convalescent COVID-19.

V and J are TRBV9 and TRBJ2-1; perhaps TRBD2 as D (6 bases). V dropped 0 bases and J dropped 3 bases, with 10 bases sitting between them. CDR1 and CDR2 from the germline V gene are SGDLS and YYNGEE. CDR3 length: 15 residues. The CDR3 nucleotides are TGTGCCAGCAGCGTAGCACCGGGAGACTACAATGAGCAGTTCTTC. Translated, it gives CASSVAPGDYNEQFF.

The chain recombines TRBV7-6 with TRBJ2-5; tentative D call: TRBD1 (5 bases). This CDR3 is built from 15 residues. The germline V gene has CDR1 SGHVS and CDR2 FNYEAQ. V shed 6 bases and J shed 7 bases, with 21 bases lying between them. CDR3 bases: TGTGCCAGCAGATCAGGGAACTCTCCCTTGGGGACCCAGTACTTC. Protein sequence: CASRSGNSPLGTQYF. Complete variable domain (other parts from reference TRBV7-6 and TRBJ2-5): GAGVSQSPRYKVTKRGQDVALRCDPISGHVSLYWYRQALGQGPEFLTYFNYEAQQDKSGLPNDRFSAERPEGSISTLTIQRTEQRDSAMYRCASRSGNSPLGTQYFGPGTRLLVL.

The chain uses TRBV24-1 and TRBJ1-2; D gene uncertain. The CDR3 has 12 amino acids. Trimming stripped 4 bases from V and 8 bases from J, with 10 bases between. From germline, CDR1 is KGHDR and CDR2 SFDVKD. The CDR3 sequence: CATSEDDNGYTF. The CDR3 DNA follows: TGTGCCACCAGTGAAGATGACAACGGCTACACCTTC.

The CDR3 DNA is TGTGCCAGCAGCGCCCCGGCCCCCAGGGCTACGCAGTATTTT. Amino acid sequence: CASSAPAPRATQYF. V usage is TRBV9 and J usage is TRBJ2-3; possible D gene TRBD1, 5 bases. V gave up 3 bases and J gave up 8 bases, with 16 bases separating them. The CDR3 is 14 residues long. CDR1 and CDR2 from the germline V gene are SGDLS and YYNGEE.

The CDR3 is CASSLGGRGGMVNNEQFF. CDR3 in DNA: TGTGCCAGCAGCTTAGGAGGACGGGGGGGTATGGTCAACAATGAGCAGTTCTTC. The J gene is TRBJ2-1, the V gene TRBV7-8; 8 bases are shared with TRBD2. Per germline, CDR1 SGHVS and CDR2 FQNEAQ. The CDR3 is 18 residues long. The junction had 13 bases not matched to a gene; V was cut back by 1 base and J by 5 bases.

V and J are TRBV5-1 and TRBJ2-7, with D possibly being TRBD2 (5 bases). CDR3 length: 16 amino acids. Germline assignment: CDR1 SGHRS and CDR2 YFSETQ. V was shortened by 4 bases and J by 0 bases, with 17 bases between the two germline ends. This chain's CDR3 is CASSLLAAGNSYEQYF. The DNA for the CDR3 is TGCGCCAGCAGCCTTCTCGCGGCGGGTAACTCCTACGAGCAGTACTTC.

CDR3 sequence: CASRTWDRENTEAFF. In DNA, the CDR3 is TGTGCCAGCAGAACCTGGGACAGGGAGAACACTGAAGCTTTCTTT. The genes are TRBV6-6 and TRBJ1-1; 9 bases are shared with TRBD1. The CDR3 extends over 15 amino acids. V lost 6 bases to trimming and J lost 1 base; unmatched junction nucleotides: 6. Germline V CDR1 and CDR2: MNHNY, SVGAGI (reference sequence).

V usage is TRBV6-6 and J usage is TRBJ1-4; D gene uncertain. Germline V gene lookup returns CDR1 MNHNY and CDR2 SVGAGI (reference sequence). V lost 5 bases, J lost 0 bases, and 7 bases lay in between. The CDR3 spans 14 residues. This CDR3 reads CASSLATTNEKLFF. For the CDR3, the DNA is TGTGCCAGCAGTCTCGCGACAACTAATGAAAAACTGTTTTTT.

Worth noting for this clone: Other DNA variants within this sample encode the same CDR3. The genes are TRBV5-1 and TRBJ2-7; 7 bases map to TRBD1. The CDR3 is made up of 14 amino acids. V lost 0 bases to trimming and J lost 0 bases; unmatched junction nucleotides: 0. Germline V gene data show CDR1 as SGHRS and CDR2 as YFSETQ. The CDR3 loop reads CASSLGQGSYEQYF. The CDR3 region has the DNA TGCGCCAGCAGCTTGGGACAGGGCTCCTACGAGCAGTACTTC.

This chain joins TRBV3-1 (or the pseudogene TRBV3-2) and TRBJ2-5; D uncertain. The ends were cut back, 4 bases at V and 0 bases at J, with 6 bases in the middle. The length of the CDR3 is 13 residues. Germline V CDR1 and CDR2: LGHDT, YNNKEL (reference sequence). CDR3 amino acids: CASSPSYQETQYF. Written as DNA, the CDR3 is TGTGCCAGCAGCCCTTCGTACCAAGAGACCCAGTACTTC.

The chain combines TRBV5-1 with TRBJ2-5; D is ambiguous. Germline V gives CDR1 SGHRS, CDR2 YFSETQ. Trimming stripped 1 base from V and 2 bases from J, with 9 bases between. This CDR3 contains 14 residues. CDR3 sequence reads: CASSLQPLQETQYF. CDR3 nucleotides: TGCGCCAGCAGCTTGCAACCGCTACAAGAGACCCAGTACTTC. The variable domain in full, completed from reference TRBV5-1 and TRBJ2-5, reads KAGVTQTPRYLIKTRGQQVTLSCSPISGHRSVSWYQQTPGQGLQFLFEYFSETQRNKGNFPGRFSGRQFSNSRSEMNVSTLELGDSALYLCASSLQPLQETQYFGPGTRLLVL.